This TCR beta chain is drawn from a study of blood T cells in healthy people across ages. Findings and limits, study-wide: Among T cells, TCR beta diversity per million cells dropped roughly linearly as age rose.

The CDR3 spans 11 residues. Trimming took off 0 bases at V and 8 bases at J, with 7 bases between the two ends. The V gene's germline CDR1 is DFQATT and CDR2 SNEGSKA (reference sequence). As for this clonotype: The antigen is undetermined.

A second PCR of roughly 6 to 12 cycles used a sample-barcoded 5' primer and a J-beta primer mix. MiXCR, applied by TCRdb to the 5' RACE reads, yields one record per CDR3 protein. The sample records over 950,000 distinct CDR3 sequences, 45% to 60% being singletons. Donors ranged from about 6 to 90 years old and were healthy Caucasians in Russia. Isolating PBMCs gave at least 6 million of these cells per sample. This clonotype originated in a woman aged 55-69 years in good health. The chain joins TRBV20-1 to TRBJ1-2; D remains ambiguous. Material for sequencing was blood. This CDR3 is CSARDDRGYTF. CDR3 DNA: TGCAGTGCTAGAGATGACCGGGGCTACACCTTC.